A single sample gave rise to the 28 T cell receptor beta chains below, sequenced in a study of CD8 T cells in ankylosing spondylitis. Study-level results: Seemingly characteristic of ankylosing spondylitis blood was a TCR beta motif consisting of roughly 8 highly homologous variants.

No antigen has been assigned to these receptors. TCRdb fed the 5' RACE reads into MiXCR, producing one record per CDR3 protein. The sample includes approximately 500,000 distinct CDR3 sequences, more than 9.5% of them seen just once. Material: blood, either unsorted or a sorted T cell fraction (not recorded which). These receptors were obtained from a male donor with ankylosing spondylitis.

This clonotype was seen at least ten times. The gene calls are TRBV19 and TRBJ2-1; 7 bases align to TRBD2. The junction had 4 bases not matched to a gene; V was cut back by 2 bases and J by 0 bases. The CDR3 has 16 residues. Germline V gene lookup returns CDR1 LNHDA and CDR2 SQIVND (reference sequence). DNA for the CDR3: TGTGCCAGTAGTATACTCGGGAGGCACTCCTACAATGAGCAGTTCTTC. Its translation: CASSILGRHSYNEQFF.

The V gene is TRBV11-2, the J gene TRBJ2-1, with 12 bases fitting TRBD2. The germline V gene encodes CDR1 SGHAT and CDR2 FQNNGV. The ends lost 1 base at V and 6 bases at J; junction bases unmatched: 4. This CDR3 has 16 residues. The DNA for the CDR3 is TGTGCCAGCAGCTTAGGGAGGACTAGCGGGATCAATGAGCAGTTCTTC. Amino acids: CASSLGRTSGINEQFF. Combining the CDR3 with reference TRBV11-2 and TRBJ2-1 gives the whole variable domain EAGVAQSPRYKIIEKRQSVAFWCNPISGHATLYWYQQILGQGPKLLIQFQNNGVVDDSQLPKDRFSAERLKGVDSTLKIQPAKLEDSAVYLCASSLGRTSGINEQFFGPGTRLTVL.

This clonotype has more than one count but fewer than ten. The V and J genes are TRBV29-1 and TRBJ2-3; D possibly corresponds to TRBD2 (5 bases). V gave up 4 bases and J gave up 2 bases, with 19 bases separating them. The CDR3 is 16 amino acids. Looked up from germline, CDR1 is SQVTM and CDR2 is ANQGSEA. The CDR3 DNA is TGCAGCGTTGGCTCTAGAGGGCCCCAATTCACAGATACGCAGTATTTT. This gives the protein CSVGSRGPQFTDTQYF.

Regarding this clonotype: An end of the junction differs from the germline gene, which may be a read error. The chain recombines TRBV6-5 with TRBJ1-2, with 10 bases that match TRBD1. The V gene's germline CDR1 is MNHEY and CDR2 SVGAGI. The CDR3 runs 15 residues. CDR3 DNA sequence: TGTGCCAGCAGTGACTCCGGGACAGGGGTCTATGGCTACACCTTC. Translated: CASSDSGTGVYGYTF.

This clonotype appeared many times. This chain connects TRBV2 to TRBJ2-1; the match to TRBD2 covers 11 bases. V lost 3 bases, J lost 5 bases, and 3 bases stayed unmatched. Germline V lookup: CDR1 SNHLY, CDR2 FYNNEI. This CDR3 has 15 residues. The CDR3 is CASSEGLAAHNEQFF. The CDR3 nucleotides read TGTGCCAGCAGTGAGGGACTAGCGGCTCACAATGAGCAGTTCTTC.

The chain uses TRBV5-1 and TRBJ1-6, with D maybe TRBD1 (6 bases). With 3 bases removed from V and 9 bases from J, the gap between germline ends came to 13 bases. The CDR3 contains 14 residues. Germline assignment: CDR1 SGHRS and CDR2 YFSETQ. Written as DNA, the CDR3 is TGCGCCAGCAGCTCCGGGACAAATGTTTCACCCCTCCACTTT. This sequence encodes CASSSGTNVSPLHF.

This clonotype has ten or more counts. V and J are TRBV29-1 and TRBJ2-7, with 9 bases fitting TRBD2. The junction had 4 bases not matched to a gene; V was cut back by 7 bases and J by 3 bases. CDR3 length equals 12 residues. Germline assignment: CDR1 SQVTM and CDR2 ANQGSEA. In nucleotides, the CDR3 is TGCAGCGCTTCTAGCGGGATCTACGAGCAGTACTTC. Amino acids: CSASSGIYEQYF.

The chain employs TRBV27 and TRBJ2-7, with 8 bases that match TRBD2. This CDR3 is 15 amino acids long. The V segment lost 1 base and the J segment 6 bases; nucleotides outside the gene matches: 8. Germline loops: CDR1 MNHEY, CDR2 SMNVEV (reference sequence). This CDR3 is CASSLFSGSQGEQYF. The CDR3 DNA is TGTGCCAGCAGTTTATTCAGCGGGAGTCAAGGCGAGCAGTACTTC.

This clonotype was recorded many times. This sequence joins TRBV7-9 and TRBJ2-7, with D unresolved. The ends were cut back, 2 bases at V and 4 bases at J, with 6 bases in the middle. This CDR3 spans 12 amino acids. Germline assignment: CDR1 SEHNR and CDR2 FQNEAQ (reference sequence). In nucleotides, the CDR3 is TGTGCCAGCAGCTTACAGAGTTACGAGCAGTACTTC. Translation gives CASSLQSYEQYF.

This clonotype was counted a few times. This chain links TRBV30 with TRBJ2-5; no reliable D call. The germline V gene has CDR1 GTSNPN and CDR2 SVGIG (reference sequence). The CDR3 totals 13 residues. V was clipped by 2 bases and J by 4 bases, with 11 bases between them. The CDR3 region is CAWSPPGGETQYF. In nucleotides, the CDR3 is TGTGCCTGGAGTCCCCCAGGCGGAGAGACCCAGTACTTC.

In this sample, this clonotype turned up a few times. The chain recombines TRBV4-1 with TRBJ2-5; D may be TRBD1 (5 bases). CDR1 MGHRA and CDR2 YSYEKL come from the germline V gene. V was shortened by 6 bases and J by 1 base, with 9 bases between the two germline ends. This CDR3 spans 13 amino acids. DNA of the CDR3: TGCGCCAGCAGAAGGGGTCCCCAAGAGACCCAGTACTTC. This encodes CASRRGPQETQYF.

This clonotype has at least ten counts. J is TRBJ1-2 and V is TRBV6-5; tentative D call: TRBD1 (5 bases). The CDR3 loop spans 14 amino acids. Trimming shortened V by 2 bases and J by 7 bases, and 14 bases separated the two germline ends. In germline, CDR1 is MNHEY, CDR2 SVGAGI. The CDR3 loop reads CASSYPSNRTGYTF. DNA of the CDR3: TGTGCCAGCAGTTACCCGTCAAACAGGACTGGCTACACCTTC.

This clonotype was counted only a few times. This chain links TRBV5-6 with TRBJ2-7; the match to TRBD1 covers 12 bases. Trimming removed 5 bases from V and 2 bases from J; junction bases left unmatched: 5. The germline gives CDR1 SGHDT, CDR2 YYEEEE. The CDR3 runs 15 residues. The CDR3 protein is CASRPGQGATYEQYV. The DNA of the CDR3 is TGTGCCAGCAGACCGGGACAGGGGGCGACCTACGAGCAGTACGTC.

This clonotype was detected only a few times. This chain links TRBV6-1 with TRBJ1-2; D is unresolved. The CDR3 length is 16 residues. V lost 6 bases and J lost 4, with 21 bases in between. Germline CDR1 is MNHNS and CDR2 is SASEGT. The CDR3 loop reads CASRVPSERNFYGYTF. In nucleotides, the CDR3 is TGTGCCAGCAGGGTTCCGAGTGAACGGAACTTCTATGGCTACACCTTC.

This clonotype was observed a handful of times. The chain combines TRBV6-1 with TRBJ1-1, with D unclear. V gave up 8 bases and J gave up 1 base, with 8 bases separating them. Germline CDR1 is MNHNS and CDR2 is SASEGT. The CDR3 loop spans 12 amino acids. CDR3 protein: CASRSPNTEAFF. CDR3 nucleotides: TGTGCCAGCCGTAGTCCGAACACTGAAGCTTTCTTT.

The chain's CDR3 is CASSPLGVKAFF. CDR3 coding DNA: TGTGCCAGCAGCCCCCTGGGTGTCAAAGCTTTCTTT. The chain joins TRBV25-1 to TRBJ1-1; no clear D. Germline CDR1 MGHDK, CDR2 SYGVNS. The CDR3 sequence is 12 residues long. Trimming cost V 6 bases and J 9 bases, with 14 bases left between them.

The chain couples TRBV2 to TRBJ1-1, with 9 bases identical to TRBD1. The V gene's germline CDR1 is SNHLY and CDR2 FYNNEI. The ends lost 6 bases at V and 4 bases at J; junction bases unmatched: 6. This CDR3 has 14 amino acids. CDR3 in DNA: TGTGCCAGCAGGGTACAGGGGGCGGCCACTGAAGCTTTCTTT. Protein: CASRVQGAATEAFF.

There are many counts of this clonotype. The chain couples TRBV12-3 or TRBV12-4 to TRBJ2-3; 7 nucleotides line up with TRBD2. The trim removed 3 bases at V and 2 bases at J, leaving 8 bases unmatched. This CDR3 region has 16 residues. CDR3 loop: CASSFGTTYLTDTQYF. The CDR3 nucleotides read TGTGCCAGCAGTTTTGGGACTACCTACCTCACAGATACGCAGTATTTT.

This clonotype turned up a few times. This rearrangement joins TRBV6-5 to TRBJ2-1; TRBD2 aligns across 7 bases. The CDR3 runs 15 residues. Germline V gene lookup returns CDR1 MNHEY and CDR2 SVGAGI. Unmatched junction bases numbered 3, after V lost 4 bases and J lost 0 bases. The CDR3 DNA reads TGTGCCAGCAGTTCTAGCGGTGGCTCCTACAATGAGCAGTTCTTC. Protein sequence: CASSSSGGSYNEQFF.

This chain joins TRBV6-1 and TRBJ2-1, with no clear D. Germline V CDR1 and CDR2: MNHNS, SASEGT. The CDR3 runs 15 residues. V lost 2 bases, J lost 2 bases, and 10 bases lay in between. CDR3: CASSENSPAYNEQFF. The CDR3 DNA reads as TGTGCCAGCAGTGAAAACAGCCCCGCCTACAATGAGCAGTTCTTC.

This clonotype was counted at least ten times. V and J are TRBV7-7 and TRBJ2-5; D unclear. The V and J ends lost 4 bases and 9 bases respectively, with 9 bases between them. Germline-derived CDR1 and CDR2 are SSHAT and FNYEAQ (reference sequence). The CDR3 extends over 11 amino acids. This chain's CDR3 is CASSSTVAQYF. CDR3 bases: TGTGCCAGCAGCTCCACGGTGGCCCAGTACTTC. Variable domain in full (rest from reference TRBV7-7 and TRBJ2-5): GAGVSQSPRYKVTKRGQDVTLRCDPISSHATLYWYQQALGQGPEFLTYFNYEAQPDKSGLPSDRFSAERPEGSISTLTIQRTEQRDSAMYRCASSSTVAQYFGPGTRLLVL.

V gene TRBV7-9 combines with J gene TRBJ2-7; a weak D match, TRBD2 (6 bases). This CDR3 has 14 amino acids. The V and J ends lost 5 bases and 2 bases respectively, with 13 bases between them. The germline gives CDR1 SEHNR, CDR2 FQNEAQ (reference sequence). The CDR3 DNA sequence: TGTGCCAGCAGCCCCAGGAGGGGTCCCTACGAGCAGTACGTC. Its protein product is CASSPRRGPYEQYV.

This clonotype was observed many times. This chain connects TRBV20-1 to TRBJ2-1, with D possibly TRBD2 on 5 matching bases. V lost 5 bases to trimming and J lost 6 bases, with 11 bases between them. The length of the CDR3 is 12 residues. Germline values: CDR1 DFQATT, CDR2 SNEGSKA (reference sequence). In DNA, the CDR3 is TGCAGTGCTGCCAGCGGATCCAATGAGCAGTTCTTC. This sequence encodes CSAASGSNEQFF.

The chain joins TRBV7-2 to TRBJ2-7; D unclear. V was cut by 1 base and J by 0 bases, with 10 bases left in between. This CDR3 comprises 15 residues. The germline V gene encodes CDR1 SGHTA and CDR2 FQGNSA. CDR3 sequence: CASSLGVSFSYEQYF. The DNA for the CDR3 is TGTGCCAGCAGCTTAGGCGTCAGCTTCTCCTACGAGCAGTACTTC.

There are many counts of this clonotype. The chain recombines TRBV12-3 or TRBV12-4 with TRBJ2-3; a weak D match, TRBD1 (5 bases). Between the trimmed V and J ends, which lost 6 bases and 0 bases, there was a span of 16 bases. The CDR3 covers 16 residues. For the CDR3, the DNA is TGTGCCAGCAGCCCTAGGGGCGCGACTAGCACAGATACGCAGTATTTT. Translation gives CASSPRGATSTDTQYF.

This chain uses TRBV24-1 with TRBJ2-1, with 9 bases fitting TRBD1. V gave up 4 bases and J gave up 1 base; unmatched junction bases: 4. The CDR3 length is 16 residues. CDR1 and CDR2 (germline): KGHDR, SFDVKD. The CDR3 DNA follows: TGTGCCACCAGTGACCCGGACAGGGGATCCTACAATGAGCAGTTCTTC. Encoded protein: CATSDPDRGSYNEQFF.

The table lists this clonotype with a few counts. CDR3 sequence (DNA): TGTGCCAGCTCACCACCGGCCAGGGAGAGGGAGACCCAGTACTTC. Translation: CASSPPARERETQYF. The J gene is TRBJ2-5, the V gene TRBV18; tentatively, D is TRBD1 or TRBD2 (5 bases each). Trimming left V 0 bases short and J 5 bases short, with 13 bases between. The CDR3 has 15 amino acids. In germline, CDR1 is KGHSH, CDR2 LQKENI.

The V gene is TRBV5-1, the J gene TRBJ2-5; a weak D match, TRBD2 (5 bases). The CDR3 covers 15 residues. The germline CDR1 and CDR2 sequences are SGHRS and YFSETQ. Trimming removed 3 bases from V and 4 bases from J, with 16 bases in between. As DNA, the CDR3 is TGCGCCAGCAGCTCGGAAGGGAGACTTAGAGAGACCCAGTACTTC. Amino acids: CASSSEGRLRETQYF.